What follows describes a single TCR beta chain. Its specificity is unknown. This record comes from a study of cytomegalovirus exposure and HLA in healthy donors. The V gene's germline CDR1 is SGHRS and CDR2 YFSETQ. The trim removed 1 base at V and 7 bases at J, leaving 6 bases unmatched. The CDR3 runs to 15 residues. PCR involved 60 Vbeta and 13 Jbeta primers. Libraries were prepared by immunoSEQ multiplex PCR; TCRdb keeps only in-frame clonotypes and omits some of them. The sample carries fewer than 130,000 clones, 70% recorded once. Study-level results: Presence/absence analyses assumed roughly uniform sequencing depth across donors, which may not hold. Per published accounts, TCR beta sequences correctly predicted the HLA-A and HLA-B alleles of most subjects. An analysis that was carried out later associated some 17,000 TCR beta sequences with HLA alleles at 0.05 false discovery rate. About 87% or about 30% of the time was how often most TCR beta V segments were productive, according to an earlier analysis.

This receptor was taken from a man between 40 and 49 years old in good health and CMV-seropositive. Sequencing was performed on PBMCs. V usage is TRBV5-1 and J usage is TRBJ1-5, with 9 bases lining up with TRBD1. The CDR3 sequence: CASSLMGQGGQPQHF. The CDR3 region has the DNA TGCGCCAGCAGCTTGATGGGACAGGGAGGGCAGCCCCAGCATTTT.